This T cell receptor beta chain was recovered during a study of control samples from healthy donors and cancer patients. The CDR3 extends over 15 amino acids. Germline values: CDR1 MDHEN, CDR2 SYDVKM. V lost 5 bases and J 2 bases, leaving 13 bases between the germline ends. Data came from immunoSEQ multiplex PCR; TCRdb stores just in-frame clones and leaves some out. Here the sample spans 110,000 or so clones, around 80% being singletons. Sequenced input: blood. The chain employs TRBV28 and TRBJ1-5; D perhaps matches TRBD1 (5 bases). This TCR was sampled from a man aged 18 to 30 in good health. CDR3 nucleotide sequence: TGTGCCAGCAGTCGGGGCGGAGGAGGCAATCAGCCCCAGCATTTT. Translation: CASSRGGGGNQPQHF.